This record looks at one TCR beta chain sequence and its context. Antigen: not known. This specimen belongs to a study of Ad26.COV2.S vaccination and SARS-CoV-2 variants. Turning to the study itself: Once or twice, 56 days apart, Ad26.COV2.S was delivered intramuscularly. The study's findings and limits: Responses of T cells in total may have been underestimated by the TCR breadth and depth analyses. Spike-specific TCR breadth in vaccine recipients exceeded that seen in placebo recipients. Marked by substantial breadth, spike-specific CD8+ and CD4+ T cell responses were reportedly seen after vaccination.

Germline loops: CDR1 GTSNPN, CDR2 SVGIG (reference sequence). The CDR3 has 13 amino acids. V was pared by 4 bases and J by 5 bases, with 13 bases between. Treatment described: 15 to 20 received Ad26.COV2.S at low or high dose, single or two shots; 5 received placebo; per-sample allocation not given. Day 63 after the first vaccine or placebo injection was the time point for sampling. Sequencing used immunoSEQ multiplex PCR; TCRdb keeps in-frame clones, though not all of them. The data hold over 200,000 clones, with 70% to 90% observed a single time. This specimen was peripheral blood, taken in a trial of Ad26.COV2.S vaccine versus placebo. The clonotype was recovered from a person aged 18-60 years who received the Ad26.COV2.S COVID-19 vaccine or a placebo. The chain couples TRBV30 to TRBJ2-3; D may match TRBD1 or TRBD2 (6 bases each). The CDR3 here is CAWNRGVLDTQYF. The CDR3 bases are TGTGCCTGGAATAGGGGGGTACTAGATACGCAGTATTTT.